This TCR beta chain was profiled in a study of regulatory T cells in long-lasting Graves disease. Libraries of TCR beta came from iRepertoire HTBI primers plus Arm-PCR of CDR3 regions. TCRdb re-called the multiplex PCR reads through MiXCR, storing one row per CDR3 protein. The repertoire has a few hundred thousand distinct CDR3 sequences, 18% of them found once; the top ten carry 12% to 15%. The germline CDR1 and CDR2 sequences are KGHSH and LQKENI. V shed 5 bases and J 6 bases; nucleotides not matched to a gene: 3. The CDR3 consists of 12 residues. The time point is: newly diagnosed GD, antithyroid drugs for less than 3 months. The TCR library was made from RNA that had been extracted from PBMCs in TRIzol. A remark on this clonotype: A much more abundant neighbour one base away suggests this may be a read error.

Another study also made use of these data, one on T cells in Graves' hyperthyroidism and ophthalmopathy. That work states: Graves' hyperthyroidism was deemed stable given no ophthalmopathy progression within 18 months. Investigators excluded patients with uncontrolled infection, other autoimmune disease, pregnancy or lactation.

The material sequenced was peripheral blood mononuclear cells (PBMCs), taken at new diagnosis, from a patient treated with antithyroid drugs. The receptor comes from a woman younger than 45 with Graves disease. This chain links TRBV18 with TRBJ2-5; 7 bases are shared with TRBD1. The chain's CDR3 is CASSDRAKTQYF. The CDR3 region has the DNA TGTGCCAGCTCAGACAGGGCAAAGACCCAGTACTTC.